The clone carrying this T cell receptor (beta chain) has a count of ten or more. What it binds is not known. The diagnoses drew upon clinical symptoms, serum thyroxine and TRAb, thyroid ultrasound and orbital computed tomography. This CDR3 is built from 17 residues. Germline assignment: CDR1 SQVTM and CDR2 ANQGSEA. V was clipped by 0 bases and J by 6 bases; unmatched bases: 16. The data were taken from a study of T cells in Graves' hyperthyroidism and ophthalmopathy. Study at large: Blood from the periphery was taken at initial diagnosis, before any treatment. Findings and limits, study-wide: Model predictions of ophthalmopathy came a median about 6.3 months before onset.

Regions amplified from RNA transcripts were the TCR beta CDR3 regions. HTBI primers drove first-round RT-PCR of the TCR CDR3. TCRdb fed the multiplex PCR reads into MiXCR, producing one record per CDR3 protein. The sample consists of hundreds of thousands of distinct CDR3 sequences, 13% of them appearing once. This receptor was obtained from a woman aged 18-29 years with Graves' hyperthyroidism. The chain has TRBV29-1 and TRBJ2-7; TRBD2 matches 8 bases. The sample was blood. CDR3 sequence: CSVEDAQRERSFLEQYF. DNA of the CDR3: TGCAGCGTTGAAGATGCCCAGCGGGAGCGGTCTTTCCTCGAGCAGTACTTC.